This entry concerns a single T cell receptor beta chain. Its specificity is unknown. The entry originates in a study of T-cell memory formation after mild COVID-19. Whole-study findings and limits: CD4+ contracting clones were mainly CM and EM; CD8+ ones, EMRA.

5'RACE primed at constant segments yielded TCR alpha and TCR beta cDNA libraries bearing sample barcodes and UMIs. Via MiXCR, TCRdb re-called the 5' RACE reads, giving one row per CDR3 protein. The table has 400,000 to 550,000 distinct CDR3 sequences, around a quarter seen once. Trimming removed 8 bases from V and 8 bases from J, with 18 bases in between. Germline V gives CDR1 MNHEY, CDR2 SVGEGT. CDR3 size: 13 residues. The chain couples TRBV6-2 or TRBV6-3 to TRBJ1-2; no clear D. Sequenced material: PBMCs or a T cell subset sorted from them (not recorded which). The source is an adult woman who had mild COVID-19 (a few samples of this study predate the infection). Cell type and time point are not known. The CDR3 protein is CASLRRTVEGYTF. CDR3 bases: TGTGCCAGCCTCCGCCGGACTGTCGAAGGCTACACCTTC.